Listed below are T cell receptor beta chains from one sample, sequenced in a study of technical replicates of blood from four donors. Only in-frame clones appear in the TCRdb table, and some are missing; sequencing was by immunoSEQ multiplex PCR. The sample yields tens of thousands of clones, 70% to 90% seen once. The sequencing sample was made of PBMCs. Receptor source: a human donor in good health. Some clones in this sample may be carry-over from other donors' samples. The CDR3 runs from the conserved cysteine through the conserved F or W. A D gene is named only where the DNA matches it firmly. Where a row states a size, it is once, few, many or the class of an expanded clone; other rows omit it.

j_call clone_size d_call v_call cdr3_aa cdr3_nt
TRBJ2-1 . . TRBV5-1 CASSRGENEQFF TGCGCCAGCAGCCGTGGAGAGAATGAGCAGTTCTTC
TRBJ2-1 . TRBD2 TRBV9 CASSVERDQVRNEQFF TGTGCCAGCAGCGTAGAGCGGGACCAGGTCCGCAATGAGCAGTTCTTC
TRBJ2-7 . . TRBV30 CAWRTGSYEQYF TGTGCCTGGAGAACAGGGAGCTACGAGCAGTACTTC
TRBJ1-1 few . TRBV4-1 CASSATGVRMNTEAFF TGCGCCAGCAGCGCTACCGGTGTCAGGATGAACACTGAAGCTTTCTTT
TRBJ1-6 . . TRBV6-6 CASSSGTSSPLHF TGTGCCAGCAGTTCAGGGACTTCTTCACCCCTCCACTTT
TRBJ2-3 once TRBD2 TRBV7-2 CASGTSGGDDTQYF TGTGCCAGCGGGACTAGCGGGGGGGATGATACGCAGTATTTT
TRBJ1-4 . TRBD1 TRBV19 CASSIDRTGASTNEKLFF TGTGCCAGTAGTATAGATCGGACAGGGGCGTCAACTAATGAAAAACTGTTTTTT
TRBJ2-7 . . TRBV19 CASSIERSYEQYF TGTGCCAGTAGTATAGAACGGAGCTACGAGCAGTACTTC
TRBJ1-1 few . TRBV7-9 CASSLRRETEAFF TGTGCCAGCAGCTTACGGAGGGAGACTGAAGCTTTCTTT
TRBJ2-7 few TRBD2 TRBV28 CASRLAGPYEQYF TGTGCCAGCCGGTTAGCGGGACCCTACGAGCAGTACTTC
TRBJ2-1 once TRBD2 TRBV7-3 CASSLAGLASYNEQFF TGTGCCAGCAGCTTAGCGGGACTAGCGAGTTACAATGAGCAGTTCTTC
TRBJ2-6 few . TRBV5-1 CASSSSGGLDVLTF TGCGCCAGCAGTTCTTCAGGTGGCCTTGACGTCCTGACTTTC
TRBJ2-2 . TRBD2 TRBV7-3 CASSPRSGMNTGELFF TGTGCCAGCAGCCCCCGTAGCGGGATGAACACCGGGGAGCTGTTTTTT
TRBJ2-1 . TRBD1 TRBV6-1 CASSEGQGPYNEQFF TGTGCCAGCAGTGAGGGACAGGGCCCCTACAATGAGCAGTTCTTC
TRBJ2-3 . TRBD2 TRBV7-3 CASSPGGSLYTQYF TGTGCCAGCAGCCCGGGGGGTAGCCTGTATACGCAGTATTTT
TRBJ2-1 . TRBD2 TRBV27 CASSLSGVYNEQFF TGTGCCAGCAGTCTTAGCGGGGTCTACAATGAGCAGTTCTTC
TRBJ2-7 once . TRBV5-1 CASSLVSGNNYEQYF TGCGCCAGCAGCTTAGTTTCAGGGAACAACTACGAGCAGTACTTC
TRBJ2-7 . . TRBV29-1 CSVISLGTYEQYF TGCAGCGTGATATCACTAGGGACCTACGAGCAGTACTTC
TRBJ2-3 . . TRBV19 CASSLDLRADWADTQYF TGTGCCAGTAGTCTCGATCTGAGGGCCGATTGGGCAGATACGCAGTATTTT
TRBJ1-2 . . TRBV5-4 CATRLDSLSYGYTF TGTGCCACCCGACTCGACAGTCTTTCCTATGGCTACACCTTC
TRBJ2-3 . TRBD2 TRBV9 CASSVRSGGQDTQYF TGTGCCAGCAGCGTAAGGTCGGGGGGGCAAGATACGCAGTATTTT
TRBJ2-7 . TRBD2 TRBV7-9 CASSLTAGPNEQYF TGTGCCAGCAGCTTAACAGCGGGGCCTAACGAGCAGTACTTC
TRBJ2-1 . TRBD2 TRBV7-3 CASSPQAGGEQFF TGTGCCAGCAGCCCCCAAGCGGGAGGTGAGCAGTTCTTC
TRBJ2-2 . . TRBV7-9 CASSSRTGVYTGELFF TGTGCCAGCAGCTCACGGACGGGGGTTTACACCGGGGAGCTGTTTTTT
TRBJ2-6 . TRBD2 TRBV2 CASRPARRGGPSGANVLTF TGTGCCAGCCGTCCTGCTCGCCGGGGGGGGCCCTCTGGGGCCAACGTCCTGACTTTC
TRBJ2-1 . . TRBV18 CASSPASRQAYNEQFF TGTGCCAGCTCACCGGCAAGCCGTCAGGCTTACAATGAGCAGTTCTTC
TRBJ2-7 . . TRBV4-1 CASRDVGHPFYEQYF TGCGCCAGCAGAGACGTAGGACACCCCTTCTACGAGCAGTACTTC
TRBJ1-3 once . TRBV30 CAASRETYSGNTIYF TGTGCCGCTTCGAGGGAAACCTACTCTGGAAACACCATATATTTT
TRBJ2-7 . TRBD2 TRBV25-1 CASSRPGTSGEQYF TGTGCCAGCAGTCGCCCCGGGACTAGCGGCGAGCAGTACTTC
TRBJ2-2 once TRBD2 TRBV13 CASSLRLAGSNTGELFF TGTGCCAGCAGCTTACGACTAGCGGGCTCGAACACCGGGGAGCTGTTTTTT
TRBJ2-7 . . TRBV30 CAWKQVRTYEQYF TGTGCCTGGAAACAGGTTAGAACCTACGAGCAGTACTTC
TRBJ2-1 . . TRBV29-1 CSVVVRGGVEQFF TGCAGCGTTGTTGTGAGAGGAGGTGTTGAGCAGTTCTTC
TRBJ2-7 . TRBD1 TRBV4-2 CASSQPDRGLYEQYF TGTGCCAGCAGCCAACCTGACAGGGGGCTCTACGAGCAGTACTTC
TRBJ1-2 . . TRBV5-4 CASSLRDTGFYGYTF TGTGCCAGCAGCCTCCGGGACACGGGATTCTATGGCTACACCTTC
TRBJ2-1 . TRBD2 TRBV9 CASSGLAGGRIDEQFF TGTGCCAGCAGCGGTTTAGCGGGGGGGCGCATTGATGAGCAGTTCTTC
TRBJ2-5 once . TRBV5-4 CASSDPLGRKTQYF TGTGCCAGCAGCGACCCACTAGGCCGGAAGACCCAGTACTTC
TRBJ2-7 . . TRBV7-9 CASSPRGFGNEQYF TGTGCCAGCAGCCCCAGGGGATTCGGAAACGAGCAGTACTTC
TRBJ1-3 few . TRBV15 CATSIRGFGNTIYF TGTGCCACCAGCATCAGGGGATTCGGAAACACCATATATTTT
TRBJ2-5 . . TRBV2 CASSDLSFQETQYF TGTGCCAGCAGTGACCTCAGTTTCCAAGAGACCCAGTACTTC
TRBJ1-3 . TRBD1 TRBV13 CASSLNRGRNTIYF TGTGCCAGCAGCCTGAACAGGGGTAGAAACACCATATATTTT
TRBJ1-1 . TRBD1 TRBV30 CAWRAGGEAFF TGTGCCTGGAGGGCAGGGGGTGAAGCTTTCTTT
TRBJ2-7 few . TRBV5-1 CASSLERASWDEQYF TGCGCCAGCAGCTTGGAGAGGGCCTCCTGGGACGAGCAGTACTTC
TRBJ2-3 few . TRBV29-1 CSVIGHRSTDTQYF TGCAGCGTTATTGGACACCGGAGCACAGATACGCAGTATTTT
TRBJ1-2 . . TRBV7-8 CASSQTGFGGYTF TGTGCCAGCAGCCAAACGGGATTTGGTGGCTACACCTTC
TRBJ2-2 few TRBD2 TRBV4-1 CASSQEPLAGASTGELFF TGCGCCAGCAGCCAAGAGCCCCTAGCGGGAGCATCCACCGGGGAGCTGTTTTTT
TRBJ2-2 . TRBD2 TRBV5-4 CASSPGGAGGNTGELFF TGTGCCAGCAGCCCCGGGGGCGCGGGGGGGAACACCGGGGAGCTGTTTTTT
TRBJ2-5 . TRBD2 TRBV18 CASSIRGGLEETQYF TGTGCCAGCTCGATCCGGGGGGGCCTAGAAGAGACCCAGTACTTC
TRBJ1-1 . . TRBV30 CAWSPSHQVLTTEAFF TGTGCCTGGAGTCCATCTCACCAGGTATTGACCACTGAAGCTTTCTTT
TRBJ2-7 . TRBD2 TRBV4-1 CASSQDWRRERAYEQYF TGCGCCAGCAGCCAAGATTGGAGGCGGGAGAGAGCCTACGAGCAGTACTTC
TRBJ1-1 . . TRBV6-5 CASRTQGNTEAFF TGTGCCAGCAGAACGCAGGGAAACACTGAAGCTTTCTTT
TRBJ1-1 . . TRBV5-1 CASSAEWNTEAFF TGCGCCAGCAGCGCGGAGTGGAACACTGAAGCTTTCTTT
TRBJ2-7 . . TRBV14 CASSRDLILEQYF TGTGCCAGCAGCCGGGACTTAATCCTCGAGCAGTACTTC
TRBJ1-5 . . TRBV27 CASSHGAHQPQHF TGTGCCAGCAGCCATGGGGCCCATCAGCCCCAGCATTTT
TRBJ2-7 . TRBD1 TRBV5-4 CASSTKTGERNEQYF TGTGCCAGCAGCACTAAGACAGGGGAACGGAACGAGCAGTACTTC
TRBJ1-2 . . TRBV4-2 CASSLTRQARGYTF TGTGCCAGCAGCCTAACGCGCCAGGCGAGAGGCTACACCTTC
TRBJ2-3 many . TRBV20-1 CSVSADTQYF TGCAGTGTGTCAGCAGATACGCAGTATTTT